The rows below give T cell receptor beta chains drawn from one sample of a study of technical replicates of blood from a handful of donors. Measured with immunoSEQ multiplex PCR; TCRdb has only the in-frame clones, and not every one. The table has 65,000 to 90,000 clones, roughly 98% seen once. Sequenced sample: T cells isolated from PBMCs. The receptors here all came from a human donor in good health. Both conserved end residues are part of each CDR3. A D gene is named only where the DNA matches it firmly. Only some rows state a clone size, as once, few, many or a class for expanded clones.

TRBD1,.,TRBJ1-5,TRBV2,13,TGTGCCAGCGAGGGACAGGGAAATCAGCCCCAGCATTTT,CASEGQGNQPQHF
TRBD2,.,TRBJ2-2,TRBV7-7,15,TGTGCCAGCAGCTTACTAGCGGCGAACACCGGGGAGCTGTTTTTT,CASSLLAANTGELFF
.,.,TRBJ1-4,TRBV6-6,14,TGTGCCAGCAGCTCCGACAGTGGACCTGAAAAACTGTTTTTT,CASSSDSGPEKLFF
.,.,TRBJ1-1,TRBV14,15,TGTGCCAGCAGCCAAGTTCCTGGGGAGGTAACTGAAGCTTTCTTT,CASSQVPGEVTEAFF
TRBD2,.,TRBJ2-7,TRBV19,14,TGTGCCAGTAGTATTGAGCGGGAGCGTAACGAGCAGTACTTC,CASSIERERNEQYF
.,.,TRBJ2-3,TRBV11-2,13,TGTGCCAGCAGCTTAGAATCGGGAAATACGCAGTATTTT,CASSLESGNTQYF
TRBD2,once,TRBJ2-1,TRBV5-4,16,TGTGCCAGCAGCTTGTGGGCACTAGCGGGCTACAATGAGCAGTTCTTC,CASSLWALAGYNEQFF
TRBD2,.,TRBJ2-1,TRBV5-1,18,TGCGCCAGCAGCCCTACCGGACTAGCGCCTCTGCCCTACAATGAGCAGTTCTTC,CASSPTGLAPLPYNEQFF
TRBD2,.,TRBJ2-7,TRBV27,17,TGTGCCAGCAGTCCCTTAGCGGGAGGACCCCCTTATGGCGAGCAGTACTTC,CASSPLAGGPPYGEQYF
.,.,TRBJ2-7,TRBV7-2,15,TGTGCCAGCAGCTCAGAAGGAGGGTCCTCCTACGAGCAGTACTTC,CASSSEGGSSYEQYF
.,.,TRBJ1-1,TRBV6-6,14,TGTGCCAGCAGTTACTCGTTAGGGAGCACTGAAGCTTTCTTT,CASSYSLGSTEAFF
TRBD1,.,TRBJ1-2,TRBV2,21,TGTGCCAGCACCAAAATCAAGAGGGACAGGGGGCGCGGATGGCTAGGCTATGGCTACACCTTC,CASTKIKRDRGRGWLGYGYTF
TRBD1,.,TRBJ1-5,TRBV5-1,15,TGCGCCAGCAGCTTAACTGGACAGGGGGAGCAGCCCCAGCATTTT,CASSLTGQGEQPQHF
.,.,TRBJ2-7,TRBV13,16,TGTGCCAGCAGCTTTCAGGGCCTCACTATGGCCTACGAGCAGTACTTC,CASSFQGLTMAYEQYF
TRBD2,.,TRBJ2-1,TRBV13,16,TGTGCCAGCAGCAAGCGGACTAGCGGGATTTACAATGAGCAGTTCTTC,CASSKRTSGIYNEQFF
TRBD2,.,TRBJ2-3,TRBV9,14,TGTGCCAGCAAGGCGGGAGGGCTTACAGATACGCAGTATTTT,CASKAGGLTDTQYF
TRBD2,.,TRBJ2-3,TRBV6-5,14,TGTGCCAGCAGTTTCTTAGCGGGATCAGATACGCAGTATTTT,CASSFLAGSDTQYF
.,.,TRBJ2-3,TRBV7-2,15,TGTGCCAGCAGCTTAGGACTAGGAAGCACAGATACGCAGTATTTT,CASSLGLGSTDTQYF
.,.,TRBJ1-4,TRBV30,12,TGTGCCTGGACAGCAACTAATGAAAAACTGTTTTTT,CAWTATNEKLFF
.,.,TRBJ1-3,TRBV2,15,TGTGCCAGCAGTGAATTTCGCAGGGCTGGAAACACCATATATTTT,CASSEFRRAGNTIYF
.,.,TRBJ2-7,TRBV5-6,12,TGTGCCAGCAGCATGCTAGCCTACGAGCAGTACTTC,CASSMLAYEQYF
TRBD2,.,TRBJ2-7,TRBV30,15,TGTGCCTGGAGAGGACTAGCGGGAGGCACCTACGAGCAGTACTTC,CAWRGLAGGTYEQYF
TRBD1,.,TRBJ2-7,TRBV5-6,14,TGTGCCAGCAGCTTGGGGGACAGGGGCTACGAGCAGTACTTC,CASSLGDRGYEQYF
TRBD2,.,TRBJ2-1,TRBV28,15,TGTGCCAGCAGTTTATCCCCTGGAACTAGCGGTGAGCAGTTCTTC,CASSLSPGTSGEQFF
TRBD2,.,TRBJ2-1,TRBV2,12,TGTGCCGGCTCGGCGGGAGTGGGTGAGCAGTTCTTC,CAGSAGVGEQFF
.,.,TRBJ1-1,TRBV15,16,TGTGCCACCAGCAGAGGAGACAGGCGTAGGGACACTGAAGCTTTCTTT,CATSRGDRRRDTEAFF
.,.,TRBJ2-1,TRBV9,15,TGTGCCAGCAGCGTAGGCGCTCCTACCTACAATGAGCAGTTCTTC,CASSVGAPTYNEQFF
.,.,TRBJ2-5,TRBV2,14,TGTGCCAGCAGTGATTTAGGCGGACAAGAGACCCAGTACTTC,CASSDLGGQETQYF
.,.,TRBJ1-1,TRBV15,13,TGTGCCACCAGCTTGACTGGAAACACTGAAGCTTTCTTT,CATSLTGNTEAFF